The rows below give T cell receptor beta chains drawn from one sample of a study of cytomegalovirus exposure and HLA in healthy donors. Data came from immunoSEQ multiplex PCR; TCRdb stores just in-frame clones and leaves some out. The repertoire includes about 120,000 clones, roughly a sixth of them detected once, and 2.9% sits in the top ten. Sequencing was carried out using PBMCs. The origin of the receptors is a female donor in good health and CMV-seropositive. The CDR3 runs from the conserved cysteine through the conserved F or W. Clone size appears in some rows only: once, few, many, or a class for an expanded clone.

clone size: few
CDR3 length: 16
J gene: TRBJ2-3
V gene: TRBV6-1
CDR3 protein: CASSEWTVYYTDTQYF

clone size: .
CDR3 length: 16
J gene: TRBJ2-5
V gene: TRBV11-1
CDR3 protein: CASSPSSGRRQETQYF

clone size: .
CDR3 length: 17
J gene: TRBJ2-7
V gene: TRBV28
CDR3 protein: CASSLGTGGQSSYEQYF

clone size: .
CDR3 length: 15
J gene: TRBJ2-1
V gene: TRBV5-1
CDR3 protein: CASSLTSGSANEQFF

clone size: .
CDR3 length: 13
J gene: TRBJ2-1
V gene: TRBV30
CDR3 protein: CAWSNGRLDEQFF

clone size: few
CDR3 length: 15
J gene: TRBJ1-5
V gene: TRBV6-5
CDR3 protein: CASRSGQGQTQPQHF

clone size: few
CDR3 length: 14
J gene: TRBJ2-7
V gene: TRBV28
CDR3 protein: CASSWRGSSYEQYF

clone size: .
CDR3 length: 14
J gene: TRBJ1-2
V gene: TRBV2
CDR3 protein: CASSSGTGGYGYTF

clone size: few
CDR3 length: 13
J gene: TRBJ1-1
V gene: TRBV28
CDR3 protein: CASSLTGVTEAFF

clone size: few
CDR3 length: 14
J gene: TRBJ2-2
V gene: TRBV5-1
CDR3 protein: CASSLLMHAGELFF

clone size: .
CDR3 length: 18
J gene: TRBJ2-2
V gene: TRBV15
CDR3 protein: CATSSPNVADANTGELFF

clone size: .
CDR3 length: 16
J gene: TRBJ2-2
V gene: TRBV28
CDR3 protein: CASRGNRDYGTGELFF

clone size: .
CDR3 length: 15
J gene: TRBJ2-3
V gene: TRBV5-1
CDR3 protein: CASSAGTGTADTQYF

clone size: few
CDR3 length: 15
J gene: TRBJ1-2
V gene: TRBV25-1
CDR3 protein: CASSGVRGPNYGYTF

clone size: few
CDR3 length: 10
J gene: TRBJ1-1
V gene: TRBV20-1
CDR3 protein: CSARDIRWRF

clone size: many
CDR3 length: 13
J gene: TRBJ1-2
V gene: TRBV5-1
CDR3 protein: CASSPRQGLGYTF

clone size: .
CDR3 length: 15
J gene: TRBJ2-5
V gene: TRBV6-5
CDR3 protein: CASSVNLASRETQYF

clone size: few
CDR3 length: 15
J gene: TRBJ2-7
V gene: TRBV5-6
CDR3 protein: CASSLLRQGNFEQYF

clone size: few
CDR3 length: 15
J gene: TRBJ2-1
V gene: TRBV4-1
CDR3 protein: CASSPRDRGYNEQFF

clone size: .
CDR3 length: 16
J gene: TRBJ2-5
V gene: TRBV4-2
CDR3 protein: CASSQGPGQGGETQYF

clone size: few
CDR3 length: 13
J gene: TRBJ1-2
V gene: TRBV6-6
CDR3 protein: CASIPGQVYGYTF

clone size: few
CDR3 length: 14
J gene: TRBJ1-1
V gene: TRBV19
CDR3 protein: CASRLRVALTEAFF

clone size: few
CDR3 length: 19
J gene: TRBJ2-6
V gene: TRBV4-1
CDR3 protein: CASSQVTGGLSSGANVLTF

clone size: .
CDR3 length: 14
J gene: TRBJ1-2
V gene: TRBV28
CDR3 protein: CASSLTGYGYGYTF

clone size: few
CDR3 length: 15
J gene: TRBJ1-4
V gene: TRBV30
CDR3 protein: CAWSGDTTTNEKLFF

clone size: .
CDR3 length: 14
J gene: TRBJ1-4
V gene: TRBV28
CDR3 protein: CASSVITGHEKLFF

clone size: few
CDR3 length: 14
J gene: TRBJ2-7
V gene: TRBV25-1
CDR3 protein: CASTPAGGLGVQYF

clone size: once
CDR3 length: 20
J gene: TRBJ1-5
V gene: TRBV28
CDR3 protein: CASSPYADRVWGYSNQPQHF

clone size: .
CDR3 length: 15
J gene: TRBJ1-5
V gene: TRBV19
CDR3 protein: CASSGREGINQPQHF

clone size: few
CDR3 length: 13
J gene: TRBJ1-2
V gene: TRBV7-2
CDR3 protein: CASSWMENYGYTF

clone size: few
CDR3 length: 13
J gene: TRBJ2-4
V gene: TRBV6-1
CDR3 protein: CASSESRGNIQYF

clone size: .
CDR3 length: 17
J gene: TRBJ2-2
V gene: TRBV10-3
CDR3 protein: CAISEPRQSYSTGELFF

clone size: .
CDR3 length: 17
J gene: TRBJ2-3
V gene: TRBV5-4
CDR3 protein: CASSGRLRGDRTDTQYF

clone size: .
CDR3 length: 13
J gene: TRBJ1-1
V gene: TRBV4-3
CDR3 protein: CASSKDRNTEAFF

clone size: .
CDR3 length: 15
J gene: TRBJ2-7
V gene: TRBV11-2
CDR3 protein: CASSLASGSSYEQYF

clone size: .
CDR3 length: 12
J gene: TRBJ2-7
V gene: TRBV7-2
CDR3 protein: CASSLTQDEQYF

clone size: .
CDR3 length: 13
J gene: TRBJ1-1
V gene: TRBV6-5
CDR3 protein: CASSYTGGTEAFF

clone size: few
CDR3 length: 14
J gene: TRBJ2-7
V gene: TRBV11-3
CDR3 protein: CASSRGQGSYEQYF

clone size: .
CDR3 length: 14
J gene: TRBJ2-7
V gene: TRBV5-4
CDR3 protein: CASSLLGSTGEQYF

clone size: few
CDR3 length: 17
J gene: TRBJ2-3
V gene: TRBV15
CDR3 protein: CATSRGRQGGSSGTQYF

clone size: .
CDR3 length: 15
J gene: TRBJ1-1
V gene: TRBV28
CDR3 protein: CASSSQGRGNTEAFF

clone size: .
CDR3 length: 13
J gene: TRBJ1-2
V gene: TRBV29-1
CDR3 protein: CSVDPTGLYGYTF

clone size: once
CDR3 length: 14
J gene: TRBJ2-7
V gene: TRBV6-4
CDR3 protein: CASKLTSGAYEQYF

clone size: .
CDR3 length: 15
J gene: TRBJ1-6
V gene: TRBV7-2
CDR3 protein: CASSLGQATDSPLHF

clone size: few
CDR3 length: 14
J gene: TRBJ1-2
V gene: TRBV2
CDR3 protein: CASRSTGFVYGYTF

clone size: few
CDR3 length: 15
J gene: TRBJ1-2
V gene: TRBV5-4
CDR3 protein: CASSLAEGGDYGYTF

clone size: few
CDR3 length: 15
J gene: TRBJ1-5
V gene: TRBV5-1
CDR3 protein: CASSVTGDSNQPQHF

clone size: .
CDR3 length: 15
J gene: TRBJ2-5
V gene: TRBV2
CDR3 protein: CASSEGAGQQETQYF

clone size: .
CDR3 length: 13
J gene: TRBJ1-5
V gene: TRBV6-6
CDR3 protein: CASWGRGNQPQHF

clone size: .
CDR3 length: 15
J gene: TRBJ2-2
V gene: TRBV6-5
CDR3 protein: CASSLRVGNTGELFF

clone size: .
CDR3 length: 13
J gene: TRBJ2-7
V gene: TRBV10-1
CDR3 protein: CASSETGSHEQYF

clone size: few
CDR3 length: 16
J gene: TRBJ1-4
V gene: TRBV5-1
CDR3 protein: CASSKTPGQYNEKLFF

clone size: few
CDR3 length: 16
J gene: TRBJ2-1
V gene: TRBV4-1
CDR3 protein: CASSHPGRLADNEQFF

clone size: few
CDR3 length: 11
J gene: TRBJ2-3
V gene: TRBV30
CDR3 protein: CAWSPSDTQYF

clone size: .
CDR3 length: 13
J gene: TRBJ1-5
V gene: TRBV28
CDR3 protein: CASSRGGNQPQHF

clone size: .
CDR3 length: 15
J gene: TRBJ1-4
V gene: TRBV19
CDR3 protein: CASSIQGRFSEKLFF

clone size: few
CDR3 length: 14
J gene: TRBJ1-1
V gene: TRBV5-1
CDR3 protein: CASSFIGASTEAFF

clone size: few
CDR3 length: 18
J gene: TRBJ2-3
V gene: TRBV30
CDR3 protein: CAWSVRGIGAGITDTQYF

clone size: few
CDR3 length: 14
J gene: TRBJ2-5
V gene: TRBV5-6
CDR3 protein: CASSSGLVDETQYF